A selection of T cell receptor beta chains follows, all from one sample in a study of radiation and T cells in renal cell carcinoma. Sequenced by immunoSEQ multiplex PCR; TCRdb stores in-frame clones only, minus some. The top ten clones hold approximately 4% of a sample with approximately 140,000 clones, approximately 90% of them seen once. This material consisted of blood, taken from a patient whose treatment included radiotherapy and nephrectomy. These receptor sequences come from a woman in her sixties or seventies with renal cell carcinoma. CDR3s include the opening cysteine and the closing phenylalanine or tryptophan. The D gene is left open where the match is weak. Part of the rows lack a size; the others show once, few, many or a class for expanded clones.

d_gene: -
abundance: -
j_gene: TRBJ2-1
v_gene: TRBV6-5
CDR3aa: CASSRSSYEQFF
CDR3nt: TGTGCCAGCAGTAGAAGCTCCTATGAGCAGTTCTTC

d_gene: -
abundance: -
j_gene: TRBJ1-3
v_gene: TRBV9
CDR3aa: CASSASGAGNTIYF
CDR3nt: TGTGCCAGCAGCGCCTCAGGGGCGGGAAACACCATATATTTT

d_gene: -
abundance: -
j_gene: TRBJ1-2
v_gene: TRBV29-1
CDR3aa: CSVEDRGRRVRGYTF
CDR3nt: TGCAGCGTTGAAGATCGCGGGCGGAGGGTACGAGGCTACACCTTC

d_gene: TRBD2
abundance: -
j_gene: TRBJ2-7
v_gene: TRBV4-2
CDR3aa: CASSQGVGTWGGEQYF
CDR3nt: TGTGCCAGCAGCCAAGGGGTCGGGACTTGGGGGGGAGAGCAGTACTTC

d_gene: -
abundance: -
j_gene: TRBJ1-1
v_gene: TRBV2
CDR3aa: CASSDRANTEAFF
CDR3nt: TGTGCCAGCAGTGACAGGGCGAACACTGAAGCTTTCTTT

d_gene: TRBD1
abundance: -
j_gene: TRBJ2-1
v_gene: TRBV10-3
CDR3aa: CAITRTGIASSYNEQFF
CDR3nt: TGTGCCATCACCAGGACAGGTATTGCGAGCTCCTACAATGAGCAGTTCTTC

d_gene: TRBD2
abundance: -
j_gene: TRBJ2-7
v_gene: TRBV4-1
CDR3aa: CASSLQIAGGPYEQYF
CDR3nt: TGCGCCAGCAGCCTACAAATAGCGGGGGGACCCTACGAGCAGTACTTC

d_gene: -
abundance: -
j_gene: TRBJ2-2
v_gene: TRBV9
CDR3aa: CASRKGSGELFF
CDR3nt: TGTGCCAGCAGGAAGGGGTCCGGGGAGCTGTTTTTT

d_gene: -
abundance: -
j_gene: TRBJ1-3
v_gene: TRBV7-9
CDR3aa: CASSQGQGGNTIYF
CDR3nt: TGTGCCAGCAGCCAGGGGCAGGGTGGAAACACCATATATTTT

d_gene: -
abundance: -
j_gene: TRBJ1-2
v_gene: TRBV27
CDR3aa: CASSLAGLYGYTF
CDR3nt: TGTGCCAGCAGTTTAGCAGGGCTCTATGGCTACACCTTC

d_gene: -
abundance: -
j_gene: TRBJ2-2
v_gene: TRBV5-4
CDR3aa: CASSSPARTGELFF
CDR3nt: TGTGCCAGCAGCTCCCCCGCCCGCACCGGGGAGCTGTTTTTT

d_gene: -
abundance: -
j_gene: TRBJ1-2
v_gene: TRBV6-6
CDR3aa: CASSYGVKRINTF
CDR3nt: TGTGCCAGCAGTTACGGAGTGAAACGGATCAACACCTTC

d_gene: TRBD1
abundance: -
j_gene: TRBJ1-1
v_gene: TRBV6-5
CDR3aa: CASSYVGQMNTEAFF
CDR3nt: TGTGCCAGCAGTTACGTGGGACAGATGAACACTGAAGCTTTCTTT

d_gene: -
abundance: -
j_gene: TRBJ2-5
v_gene: TRBV18
CDR3aa: CASSPPDGGETQYF
CDR3nt: TGTGCCAGCTCACCACCGGATGGGGGAGAGACCCAGTACTTC

d_gene: -
abundance: -
j_gene: TRBJ2-3
v_gene: TRBV29-1
CDR3aa: CSVRVPTALTDTQYF
CDR3nt: TGCAGCGTTCGAGTCCCCACCGCACTAACAGATACGCAGTATTTT

d_gene: -
abundance: few
j_gene: TRBJ1-1
v_gene: TRBV7-2
CDR3aa: CASSITTDTEAFF
CDR3nt: TGTGCCAGCAGCATTACCACGGACACTGAAGCTTTCTTT

d_gene: -
abundance: -
j_gene: TRBJ1-6
v_gene: TRBV15
CDR3aa: CATSRGPSGSPLHF
CDR3nt: TGTGCCACCAGCAGGGGACCGTCGGGGTCACCCCTCCACTTT

d_gene: -
abundance: -
j_gene: TRBJ2-7
v_gene: TRBV10-2
CDR3aa: CASSAQAEGDEQYF
CDR3nt: TGCGCCAGCAGTGCTCAAGCGGAGGGGGACGAGCAGTACTTC

d_gene: -
abundance: -
j_gene: TRBJ2-7
v_gene: TRBV9
CDR3aa: CASSVSTQGGEQYF
CDR3nt: TGTGCCAGCAGCGTATCTACTCAGGGTGGCGAGCAGTACTTC

d_gene: -
abundance: -
j_gene: TRBJ1-5
v_gene: TRBV30
CDR3aa: CAWRPKGPIVEPQHF
CDR3nt: TGTGCCTGGAGACCCAAGGGCCCAATCGTGGAGCCCCAGCATTTT

d_gene: -
abundance: -
j_gene: TRBJ1-4
v_gene: TRBV9
CDR3aa: CASSSGEGNEKLFF
CDR3nt: TGTGCCAGCAGCTCAGGGGAGGGGAATGAAAAACTGTTTTTT

d_gene: TRBD1
abundance: -
j_gene: TRBJ1-2
v_gene: TRBV4-3
CDR3aa: CASSQEEQGARGYTF
CDR3nt: TGCGCCAGCAGCCAAGAGGAACAGGGGGCGCGGGGCTACACCTTC